Listed below are T cell receptor beta chains from one sample, sequenced in a study of T-cell reconstitution after alpha-beta-depleted transplantation in children. TCRdb reprocessed the PCR reads with MiXCR, giving one entry per CDR3 protein. This table holds roughly 100,000 distinct CDR3 sequences, 7% to 9% found once. The material was PBMCs from the stem cell graft donor, obtained from the stem cell graft. Receptors originate from a human donor who donated a stem cell graft to a child with congenital amegakaryocytic thrombocytopenia. Both conserved end residues are part of each CDR3. The D gene is left open where the match is weak. The listing skips clone size in some rows; elsewhere it reads once, few, many or a size class.

TRBV5-1	TRBD2	many	TRBJ2-3	TGCGCCAGCAGCTTGCTCGGGACTAGCGGCACAGATACGCAGTATTTT	CASSLLGTSGTDTQYF
TRBV4-2	TRBD2	many	TRBJ2-7	TGTGCCAGCAGCAGCCAAGGGCGGACTAGCGGGACCTACGAGCAGTACTTC	CASSSQGRTSGTYEQYF
TRBV29-1	TRBD1	many	TRBJ2-1	TGCAGCGTTCTACAGGGGCGTAACAATGAGCAGTTCTTC	CSVLQGRNNEQFF
TRBV5-1	.	many	TRBJ2-2	TGCGCCAGCAGCGGAACTAGAACCGGGGAGCTGTTTTTT	CASSGTRTGELFF
TRBV7-9	TRBD1	many	TRBJ1-1	TGTGCCAGCAGCTTACCGGACAGGGGCACTGAAGCTTTCTTT	CASSLPDRGTEAFF
TRBV20-1	.	many	TRBJ2-3	TGCAGTGCTAGGCTTCTTTCGGGGACTGATACGCAGTATTTT	CSARLLSGTDTQYF
TRBV29-1	TRBD1	many	TRBJ1-2	TGCAGCGCGCAGGGGGGCGACTATGGCTACACCTTC	CSAQGGDYGYTF
TRBV4-1	.	many	TRBJ2-7	TGCGCCAGCAGCCCTGGCGACCTGAGCTCCTACGAGCAGTACTTC	CASSPGDLSSYEQYF
TRBV20-1	.	many	TRBJ2-7	TGCAGTGCTAGTTTGCGGGACATGATGGAGCAGTACTTC	CSASLRDMMEQYF
TRBV20-1	.	many	TRBJ2-7	TGCAGCGCCCAGGGGTCCTACGAGCAGTACTTC	CSAQGSYEQYF
TRBV7-2	TRBD1	many	TRBJ2-1	TGTGCCAGCAGCTTAGTGGGACAGGGATGGAATGAGCAGTTCTTC	CASSLVGQGWNEQFF
TRBV5-1	.	many	TRBJ2-2	TGCGCCAGCAGCTTGGTGGAATCCGGGGAGCTGTTTTTT	CASSLVESGELFF
TRBV4-1	.	many	TRBJ1-4	TGCGCCAGCAGCCAAGGATGGGGGTTATCTAATGAAAAACTGTTTTTT	CASSQGWGLSNEKLFF
TRBV9	.	many	TRBJ2-5	TGTGCCAGCGGTCGGAGGCCCGGGGAGACCCAGTACTTC	CASGRRPGETQYF
TRBV20-1	.	many	TRBJ1-1	TGCAGTGCCTCTACCTCAGGGAACCCCTCGAAGGTGAACACTGAAGCTTTCTTT	CSASTSGNPSKVNTEAFF
TRBV20-1	.	many	TRBJ1-5	TGCAGTGCTTCGAACGAGGGACCGTTATATAGCAATCAGCCCCAGCATTTT	CSASNEGPLYSNQPQHF
TRBV20-1	.	.	TRBJ2-3	TGCAGTGCTAGAGTCGGGGAGCAAGGGTTCACAGATACGCAGTATTTT	CSARVGEQGFTDTQYF
TRBV28	TRBD2	many	TRBJ2-3	TGTGCCAGCAGTTTGACTAGCGGCACAGATACGCAGTATTTT	CASSLTSGTDTQYF
TRBV28	.	many	TRBJ2-7	TGTGCCAGCACCGGGCTTTCGGGCTTGTCCTACGAGCAGTACTTC	CASTGLSGLSYEQYF
TRBV20-1	TRBD1	many	TRBJ1-2	TGCAGTGCGGGCAGGGGGGGGTATGGCTACACCTTC	CSAGRGGYGYTF
TRBV7-2	.	many	TRBJ1-2	TGTGCCAGCAGCTTATCCACCCTAGGGGGAGGCTACACCTTC	CASSLSTLGGGYTF
TRBV10-3	TRBD2	many	TRBJ2-1	TGTGCCATCACTCGACTAGCGGGGGGCTTCAATGAGCAGTTCTTC	CAITRLAGGFNEQFF
TRBV12-3/TRBV12-4	TRBD1	many	TRBJ2-5	TGTGCCAGCAGTTTCGGGACAGGGGGCTTCGGGGAGACCCAGTACTTC	CASSFGTGGFGETQYF
TRBV5-6	.	.	TRBJ2-3	TGTGCCATCAGCCCAGGGGTCCTCTCAGATACGCAGTATTTT	CAISPGVLSDTQYF
TRBV12-3/TRBV12-4	.	many	TRBJ2-2	TGTGCCAGCAGTTTGGTCAGCACGAGGAACACCGGGGAGCTGTTTTTT	CASSLVSTRNTGELFF
TRBV5-5	.	many	TRBJ2-7	TGTGCCAGCAGCCGCCAGGGATACGAGCAGTACTTC	CASSRQGYEQYF
TRBV29-1	TRBD1	many	TRBJ2-3	TGCAGCGTTGGCCAGGGGGTAGATACGCAGTATTTT	CSVGQGVDTQYF